The sequence of this T cell receptor (beta chain) was determined in a study of beta chain features in type 1 diabetes. Study conclusions and caveats: Naive, central memory and Treg TCRB repertoires seemed to resemble each other more closely in patients than they did in healthy donors.

Expressed TCRB transcripts were sequenced because the isolated RNA had all been reverse transcribed beforehand. Libraries were prepared by immunoSEQ multiplex PCR; TCRdb keeps only in-frame clonotypes and omits some of them. The top ten clones hold 0.35% to 0.45% of a sample with tens of thousands of clones, around a third of them seen once. This clone was seen a few times. What it binds is unknown. Based on CD45RO/CCR7/CD25/CD127/CD95/CD27, CD4+ regulatory, stem cell-like memory, naive and central memory cells were sorted. Germline CDR1 SNHLY, CDR2 FYNNEI. The junction had 6 bases not matched to a gene; V was cut back by 4 bases and J by 6 bases. This CDR3 is built from 14 residues.

The J gene is TRBJ2-7, the V gene TRBV2, with 10 bases identical to TRBD1. Sequenced: stem cell memory CD4+ T cells from blood. This TCR was sampled from a woman aged 18-29 years in good health. CDR3 sequence reads: CASSADRGQFEQYF. In DNA, the CDR3 is TGTGCCAGCAGTGCTGACAGGGGGCAGTTCGAGCAGTACTTC.